These 13 T cell receptor beta chains were sequenced from one sample in a study of cytomegalovirus exposure and HLA in healthy donors. The PCR had 60 Vbeta and 13 Jbeta primers. Assay used: immunoSEQ multiplex PCR; TCRdb lists only in-frame clones, some missing. The sample has over 90,000 clones, around 60% seen once. Sequenced: PBMCs. Every receptor here comes from a man aged 55 to 70 in good health and CMV-seronegative.

The chain uses TRBV28 and TRBJ2-2; D is ambiguous. Germline V CDR1 and CDR2: MDHEN, SYDVKM. The CDR3 length is 13 residues. Trimming took off 5 bases at V and 6 bases at J, with 10 bases between the two ends. CDR3 DNA: TGTGCCAGCAGTCTTGACACGGCCGGGGAGCTGTTTTTT. This codes for CASSLDTAGELFF.

This clone was found a few times. This rearrangement joins TRBV4-1 to TRBJ2-2; D is possibly TRBD2 (5 bases). There are 16 residues in the CDR3. Looked up from germline, CDR1 is MGHRA and CDR2 is YSYEKL. Trimming shortened V by 3 bases and J by 0 bases, and 11 bases separated the two germline ends. CDR3 loop: CASSHRGDPNTGELFF. The DNA of the CDR3 is TGCGCCAGCAGCCACCGGGGAGATCCGAACACCGGGGAGCTGTTTTTT.

The chain's CDR3 is CASSIQAADSGANVLTF. CDR3 DNA sequence: TGTGCCAGTAGTATACAGGCCGCCGACTCTGGGGCCAACGTCCTGACTTTC. The chain is built from TRBV19 and TRBJ2-6; D is unclear. The CDR3 runs to 17 residues. V was cut by 2 bases and J by 0 bases, with 11 bases left in between. Germline V gene lookup returns CDR1 LNHDA and CDR2 SQIVND (reference sequence). Full variable domain (outside the CDR3, taken from reference TRBV19 and TRBJ2-6): DGGITQSPKYLFRKEGQNVTLSCEQNLNHDAMYWYRQDPGQGLRLIYYSQIVNDFQKGDIAEGYSVSREKKESFPLTVTSAQKNPTAFYLCASSIQAADSGANVLTFGAGSRLTVL.

As concerns this clone: Relative to the germline gene, one junction end is altered; a read error may explain this. This sequence joins TRBV18 and TRBJ1-4, with 9 bases aligning to TRBD1. CDR3 size: 15 residues. CDR1 and CDR2 from the germline V gene are KGHSH and LQKENI. Written as DNA, the CDR3 is TGTGCCAGCTCTCCACAGGGGGCGGCTAATGAAAAACTGTTTTTT. The encoded protein is CASSPQGAANEKLFF.

The chain links TRBV2 to TRBJ1-5; TRBD1 aligns across 8 bases. Germline V lookup: CDR1 SNHLY, CDR2 FYNNEI. The trim removed 8 bases at V and 4 bases at J, leaving 7 bases unmatched. The CDR3 has 14 amino acids. The CDR3 region is CASGLGQGNQPQHF. In DNA, the CDR3 is TGTGCCAGCGGTCTCGGACAGGGAAATCAGCCCCAGCATTTT.

This chain links TRBV5-1 with TRBJ2-1; 7 bases are a match to TRBD2. Germline CDR1 is SGHRS and CDR2 is YFSETQ. The J segment lost 2 bases and the V segment lost 0 bases, leaving 5 bases of the junction unmatched. This CDR3 region has 16 residues. In nucleotides, the CDR3 is TGCGCCAGCAGCTTGGGGGGGGGAAGCGCCTACAATGAGCAGTTCTTC. Its translation is CASSLGGGSAYNEQFF.

The J gene is TRBJ1-1, the V gene TRBV9; TRBD1 is a possible D gene (6 bases). The V end lost 0 bases, the J end lost 1 base, and 10 bases lay between the germline ends. CDR1 is SGDLS, CDR2 YYNGEE, per germline. The CDR3 runs to 15 residues. CDR3 region: CASSVVGGANTEAFF. In DNA form, the CDR3 reads TGTGCCAGCAGCGTAGTTGGGGGGGCGAACACTGAAGCTTTCTTT.

This clone was counted between two and nine times. The chain carries TRBV10-2 and TRBJ2-7; 7 positions match TRBD2. V was clipped by 2 bases and J by 0 bases; unmatched bases: 1. The CDR3 totals 14 residues. Germline V gene data show CDR1 as WSHSY and CDR2 as SAAADI. CDR3 residues: CASSEPSGSYEQYF. CDR3 DNA: TGCGCCAGCAGTGAGCCTAGCGGCTCCTACGAGCAGTACTTC.

The J gene is TRBJ1-3, the V gene TRBV6-5; 9 positions agree with TRBD1. The CDR3 has 16 amino acids. The germline V gene has CDR1 MNHEY and CDR2 SVGAGI. With V trimmed by 2 bases and J by 3 bases, 5 bases remained unmatched. CDR3 sequence: CASSYAGQGHGNTIYF. CDR3 bases: TGTGCCAGCAGTTACGCCGGACAGGGGCATGGAAACACCATATATTTT.

V and J are TRBV5-1 and TRBJ2-7; tentatively, D is TRBD2 (7 bases). From germline, CDR1 is SGHRS and CDR2 YFSETQ. The V end lost 4 bases, the J end lost 7 bases, and 27 bases lay between the germline ends. This CDR3 spans 17 amino acids. Written as DNA, the CDR3 is TGCGCCAGCAGCCCCTGGCAGGGGAATCCCCGGGGGGATGAGCAGTACTTC. Amino acid sequence: CASSPWQGNPRGDEQYF.

This chain uses TRBV10-3 with TRBJ1-1, with a possible D match to TRBD1 (6 bases). V was clipped by 4 bases and J by 7 bases, with 22 bases between them. Germline V gene lookup returns CDR1 ENHRY and CDR2 SYGVKD. The CDR3 runs 16 residues. CDR3 nucleotide sequence: TGTGCCATCAGTGGGGGGGGACACAATTTTACCTTTGAAGCTTTCTTT. Amino acids: CAISGGGHNFTFEAFF.

The rearrangement uses TRBV4-1 and TRBJ1-2, with 9 bases fitting TRBD1. Germline V gives CDR1 MGHRA, CDR2 YSYEKL. The CDR3 extends over 14 amino acids. J was trimmed by 8 bases and V by 3 bases; bases with no gene match: 7. CDR3 loop: CASSHTQGAPGYTF. The CDR3 DNA sequence: TGCGCCAGCAGCCACACACAGGGGGCGCCCGGCTACACCTTC.

Only one count was recorded for this clone. The rearrangement links TRBV6-6 to TRBJ1-3; D is perhaps TRBD1 (5 bases). This CDR3 is 15 amino acids long. V shed 4 bases and J shed 4 bases, with 14 bases lying between them. Germline V gene sequence: CDR1 MNHNY, CDR2 SVGAGI (reference sequence). The CDR3: CASSFTGASGNTIYF. The DNA of the CDR3 is TGTGCCAGCAGTTTCACTGGGGCGTCAGGAAACACCATATATTTT.